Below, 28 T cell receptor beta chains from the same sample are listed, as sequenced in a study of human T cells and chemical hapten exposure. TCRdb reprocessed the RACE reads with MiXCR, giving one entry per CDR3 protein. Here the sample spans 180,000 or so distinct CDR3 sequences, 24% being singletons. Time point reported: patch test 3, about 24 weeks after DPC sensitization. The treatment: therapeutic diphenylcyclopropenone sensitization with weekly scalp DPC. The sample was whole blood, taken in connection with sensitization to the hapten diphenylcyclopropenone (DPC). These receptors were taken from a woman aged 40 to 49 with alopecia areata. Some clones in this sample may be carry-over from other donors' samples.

CDR3 region: CSARRGTGQETQYF. In nucleotides, the CDR3 is TGCAGTGCTAGGAGAGGGACAGGACAAGAGACCCAGTACTTC. The rearrangement uses TRBV20-1 and TRBJ2-5; 8 nucleotides align to TRBD1. Germline V lookup: CDR1 DFQATT, CDR2 SNEGSKA (reference sequence). The length of the CDR3 is 14 residues. The V gene end was trimmed by 3 bases and the J gene end by 2 bases; junction bases not matched to a gene: 5.

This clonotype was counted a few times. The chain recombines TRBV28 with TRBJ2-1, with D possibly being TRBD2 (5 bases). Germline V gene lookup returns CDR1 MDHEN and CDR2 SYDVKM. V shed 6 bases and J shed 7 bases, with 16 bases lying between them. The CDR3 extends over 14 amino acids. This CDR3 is CASSAVPPGNEQFF. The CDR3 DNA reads TGTGCCAGCAGCGCGGTCCCCCCGGGGAATGAGCAGTTCTTC. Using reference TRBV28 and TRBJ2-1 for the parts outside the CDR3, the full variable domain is DVKVTQSSRYLVKRTGEKVFLECVQDMDHENMFWYRQDPGLGLRLIYFSYDVKMKEKGDIPEGYSVSREKKERFSLILESASTNQTSMYLCASSAVPPGNEQFFGPGTRLTVL.

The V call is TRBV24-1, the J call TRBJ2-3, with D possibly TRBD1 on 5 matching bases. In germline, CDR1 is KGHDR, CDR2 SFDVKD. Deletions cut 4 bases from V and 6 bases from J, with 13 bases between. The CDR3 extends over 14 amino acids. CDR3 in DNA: TGTGCCACCAGTGAAAAGGGGCGGTTTGATACGCAGTATTTT. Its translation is CATSEKGRFDTQYF.

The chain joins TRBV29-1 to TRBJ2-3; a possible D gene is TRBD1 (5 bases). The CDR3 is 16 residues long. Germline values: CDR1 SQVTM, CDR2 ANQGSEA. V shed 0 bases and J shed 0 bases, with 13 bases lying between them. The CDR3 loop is CSVEDPRTRSTDTQYF. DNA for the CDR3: TGCAGCGTTGAAGATCCCCGGACAAGAAGCACAGATACGCAGTATTTT.

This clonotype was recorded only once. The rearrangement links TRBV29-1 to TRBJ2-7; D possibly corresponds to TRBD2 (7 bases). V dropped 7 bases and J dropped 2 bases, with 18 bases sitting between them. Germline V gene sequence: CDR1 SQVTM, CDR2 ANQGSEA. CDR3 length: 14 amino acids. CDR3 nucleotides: TGCAGCGCACAATCGGGGGGCGGCCCCTACGAGCAGTACTTC. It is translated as CSAQSGGGPYEQYF.

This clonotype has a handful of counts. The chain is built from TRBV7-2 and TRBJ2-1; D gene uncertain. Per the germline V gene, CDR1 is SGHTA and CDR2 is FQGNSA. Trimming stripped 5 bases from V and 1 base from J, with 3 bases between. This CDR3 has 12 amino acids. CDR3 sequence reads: CASSVSYNEQFF. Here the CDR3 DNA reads TGTGCCAGCAGCGTTTCCTACAATGAGCAGTTCTTC.

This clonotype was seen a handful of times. In DNA form, the CDR3 reads TGTGCCAGCAGCCCAGAGGCGTATGAGCAGTTCTTC. It is translated as CASSPEAYEQFF. V is TRBV11-1 and J is TRBJ2-1; D ambiguous. The germline V gene encodes CDR1 SGHAT and CDR2 FQDESV (reference sequence). V was clipped by 5 bases and J by 8 bases, with 10 bases between them. The CDR3 loop spans 12 amino acids.

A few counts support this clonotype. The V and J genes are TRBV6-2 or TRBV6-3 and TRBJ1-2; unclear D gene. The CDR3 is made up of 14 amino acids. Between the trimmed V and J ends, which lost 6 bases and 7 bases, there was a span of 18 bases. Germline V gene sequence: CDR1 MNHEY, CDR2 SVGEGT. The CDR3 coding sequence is TGTGCCAGCAGGCCCCGGGCCGCTTCTTTTGGCTACACCTTC. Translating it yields CASRPRAASFGYTF.

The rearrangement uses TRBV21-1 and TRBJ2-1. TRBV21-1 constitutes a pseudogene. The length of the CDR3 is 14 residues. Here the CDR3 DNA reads TGTGCCAGCCCCGTCGAGCTGACCTACAATGAGCAGTTCTTC. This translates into CASPVELTYNEQFF.

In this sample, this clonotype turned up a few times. In DNA, the CDR3 is TGTGCCAGCAGTTCCCCCCGCGCACAGGGGCGAAATGTCAATGAGCAGTTCTTC. This translates into CASSSPRAQGRNVNEQFF. The chain joins TRBV12-3 or TRBV12-4 to TRBJ2-1, with 7 bases aligning to TRBD1. The CDR3 runs to 18 residues. J was trimmed by 6 bases and V by 4 bases; bases with no gene match: 18.

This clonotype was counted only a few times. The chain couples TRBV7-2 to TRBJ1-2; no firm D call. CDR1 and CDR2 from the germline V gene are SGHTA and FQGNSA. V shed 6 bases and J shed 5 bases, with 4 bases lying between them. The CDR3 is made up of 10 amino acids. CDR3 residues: CASRNYGYTF. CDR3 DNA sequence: TGTGCCAGCAGGAATTATGGCTACACCTTC.

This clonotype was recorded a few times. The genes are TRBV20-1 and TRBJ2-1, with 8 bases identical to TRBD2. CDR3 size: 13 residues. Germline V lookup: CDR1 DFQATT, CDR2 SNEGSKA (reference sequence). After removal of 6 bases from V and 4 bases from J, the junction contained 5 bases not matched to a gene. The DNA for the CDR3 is TGCAGTGCCGGCCGCGGGAGGTACAATGAGCAGTTCTTC. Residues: CSAGRGRYNEQFF.

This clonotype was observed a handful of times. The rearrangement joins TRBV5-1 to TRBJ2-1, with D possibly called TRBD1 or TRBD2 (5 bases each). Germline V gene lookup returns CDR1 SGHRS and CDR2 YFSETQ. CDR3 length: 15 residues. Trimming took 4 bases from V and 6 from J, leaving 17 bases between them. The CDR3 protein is CASSPTGLPGNEQFF. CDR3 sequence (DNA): TGCGCCAGCAGCCCGACGGGGCTCCCGGGCAATGAGCAGTTCTTC.

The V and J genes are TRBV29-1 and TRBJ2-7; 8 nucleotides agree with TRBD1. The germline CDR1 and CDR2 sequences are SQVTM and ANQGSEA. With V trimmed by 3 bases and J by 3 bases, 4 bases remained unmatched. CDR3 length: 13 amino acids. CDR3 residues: CSVDRGPGYEQYF. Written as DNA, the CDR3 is TGCAGCGTTGACAGGGGGCCCGGCTACGAGCAGTACTTC.

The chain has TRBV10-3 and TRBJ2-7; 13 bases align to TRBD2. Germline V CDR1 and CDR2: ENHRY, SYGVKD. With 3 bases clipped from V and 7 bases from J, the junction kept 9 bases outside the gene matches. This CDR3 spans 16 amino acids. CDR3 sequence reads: CAISESRTSGSSEQYF. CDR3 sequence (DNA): TGTGCCATCAGTGAATCCCGGACTAGCGGGAGTTCTGAGCAGTACTTC.

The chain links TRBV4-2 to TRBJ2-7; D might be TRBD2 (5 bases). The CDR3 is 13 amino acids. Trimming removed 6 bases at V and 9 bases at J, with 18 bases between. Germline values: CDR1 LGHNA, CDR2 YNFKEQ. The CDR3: CASSYGLGEGQYF. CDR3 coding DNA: TGTGCCAGCAGTTACGGACTTGGAGAAGGGCAGTACTTC.

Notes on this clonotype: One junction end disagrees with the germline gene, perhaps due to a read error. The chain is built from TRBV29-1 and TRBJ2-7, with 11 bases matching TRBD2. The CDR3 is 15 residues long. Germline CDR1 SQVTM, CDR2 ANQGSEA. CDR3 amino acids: CSVEAPGLAAYEQYF. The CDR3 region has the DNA TGCAGCGTCGAAGCCCCGGGACTAGCGGCCTACGAGCAGTACTTC.

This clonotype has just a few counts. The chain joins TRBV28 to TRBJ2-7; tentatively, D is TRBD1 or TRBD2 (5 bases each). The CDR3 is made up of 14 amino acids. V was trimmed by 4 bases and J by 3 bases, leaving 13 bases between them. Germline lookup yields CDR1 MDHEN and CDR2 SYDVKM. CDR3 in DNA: TGTGCCAGCAGTTCCCGGGACGGCAACTACGAGCAGTACTTC. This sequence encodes CASSSRDGNYEQYF. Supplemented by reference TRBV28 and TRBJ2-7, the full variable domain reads DVKVTQSSRYLVKRTGEKVFLECVQDMDHENMFWYRQDPGLGLRLIYFSYDVKMKEKGDIPEGYSVSREKKERFSLILESASTNQTSMYLCASSSRDGNYEQYFGPGTRLTVT.

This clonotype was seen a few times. DNA for the CDR3: TGCAGTGCTAGAGCTCAGGGCAATGAGCAGTTCTTC. It codes for CSARAQGNEQFF. The chain recombines TRBV20-1 with TRBJ2-1; D might be TRBD1 (5 bases). The germline CDR1 and CDR2 sequences are DFQATT and SNEGSKA (reference sequence). This CDR3 has 12 amino acids. Trimming took 1 base from V and 6 from J, leaving 7 bases between them.

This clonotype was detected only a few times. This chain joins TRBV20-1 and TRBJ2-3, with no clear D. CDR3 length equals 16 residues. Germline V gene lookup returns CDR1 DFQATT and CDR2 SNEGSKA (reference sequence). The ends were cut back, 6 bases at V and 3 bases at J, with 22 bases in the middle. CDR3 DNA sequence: TGCAGTGCCCCCCACCCCCAGCTCCGGAGAACAGATACGCAGTATTTT. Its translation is CSAPHPQLRRTDTQYF.

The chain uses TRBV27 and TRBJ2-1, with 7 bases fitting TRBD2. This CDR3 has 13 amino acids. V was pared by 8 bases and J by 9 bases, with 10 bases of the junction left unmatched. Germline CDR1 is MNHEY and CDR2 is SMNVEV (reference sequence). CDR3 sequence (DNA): TGTGCCAGCGGGGGGGAGGCGCGGGTTGAGCAGTTCTTC. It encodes CASGGEARVEQFF.

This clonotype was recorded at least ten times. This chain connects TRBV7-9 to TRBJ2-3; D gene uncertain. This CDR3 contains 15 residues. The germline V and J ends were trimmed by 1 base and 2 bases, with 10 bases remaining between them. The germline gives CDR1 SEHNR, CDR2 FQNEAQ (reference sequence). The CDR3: CASSLGGVSTDTQYF. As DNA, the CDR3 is TGTGCCAGCAGCTTAGGAGGTGTCTCCACAGATACGCAGTATTTT.

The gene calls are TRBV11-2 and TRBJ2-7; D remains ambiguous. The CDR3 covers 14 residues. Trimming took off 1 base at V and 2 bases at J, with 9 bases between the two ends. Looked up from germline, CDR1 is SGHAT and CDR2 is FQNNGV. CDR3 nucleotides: TGTGCCAGCAGCTTAGTGGGCGGTACCTACGAGCAGTACTTC. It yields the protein CASSLVGGTYEQYF.

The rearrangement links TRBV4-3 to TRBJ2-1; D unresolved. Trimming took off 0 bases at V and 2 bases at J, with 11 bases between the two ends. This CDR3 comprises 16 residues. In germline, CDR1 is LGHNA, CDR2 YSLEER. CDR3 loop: CASSQDRATTYNEQFF. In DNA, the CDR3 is TGCGCCAGCAGCCAAGATAGGGCAACTACCTACAATGAGCAGTTCTTC.

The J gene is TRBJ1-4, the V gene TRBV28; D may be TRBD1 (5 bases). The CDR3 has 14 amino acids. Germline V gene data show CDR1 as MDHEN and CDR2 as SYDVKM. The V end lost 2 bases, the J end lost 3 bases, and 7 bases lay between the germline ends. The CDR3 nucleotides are TGTGCCAGCAGTTTAGCGGGGGCTAATGAAAAACTGTTTTTT. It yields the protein CASSLAGANEKLFF.

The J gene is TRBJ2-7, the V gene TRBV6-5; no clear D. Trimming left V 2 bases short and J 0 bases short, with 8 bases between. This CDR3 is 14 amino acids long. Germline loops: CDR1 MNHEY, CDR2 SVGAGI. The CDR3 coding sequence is TGTGCCAGCAGTTACGCGGCGAGCTCCTACGAGCAGTACTTC. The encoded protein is CASSYAASSYEQYF.

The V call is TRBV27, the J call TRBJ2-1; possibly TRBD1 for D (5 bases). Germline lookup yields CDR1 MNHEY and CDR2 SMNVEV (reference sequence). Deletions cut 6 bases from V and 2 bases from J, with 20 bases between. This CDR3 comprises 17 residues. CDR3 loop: CASSRVEARATYNEQFF. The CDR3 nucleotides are TGTGCCAGCAGCCGCGTTGAAGCCAGGGCCACCTACAATGAGCAGTTCTTC.

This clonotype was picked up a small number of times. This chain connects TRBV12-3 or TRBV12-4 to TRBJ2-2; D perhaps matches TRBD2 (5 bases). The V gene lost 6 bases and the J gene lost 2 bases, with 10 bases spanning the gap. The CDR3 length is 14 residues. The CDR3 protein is CASRRLPNTGELFF. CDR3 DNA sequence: TGTGCCAGCAGGAGACTACCTAACACCGGGGAGCTGTTTTTT.